The sequence of this T cell receptor (beta chain) was determined in a study of T cell responses to AZD1222 COVID-19 vaccine. Study background: Samples with a second dose at about 4 or about 12 weeks were pooled together.

Clones were read by immunoSEQ multiplex PCR, and TCRdb kept only the in-frame ones, dropping some. Of 150,000 or so clones listed, roughly nine tenths are singletons. Study observations and caveats: Donors, mostly white British, included more females; clonal diversity was possibly underestimated. Breadth and depth of Spike-specific TCRs rose after two AZD1222 doses. Nearly half of spike-specific TCRs reportedly target unmutated variant regions.

A remark on this clone: Its antigen remains unknown.

The specimen was peripheral blood, collected on day 0 of AZD1222 vaccination. This receptor was taken from an adult in good health.

The CDR3 sequence is CASSSRGTDTQYF. CDR3 DNA: TGTGCCAGCAGCTCTCGCGGGACAGATACGCAGTATTTT. The chain uses TRBV11-3 and TRBJ2-3; weak D call: TRBD2 (5 bases). Deletions cut 4 bases from V and 3 bases from J, with 8 bases between. The germline V gene encodes CDR1 SGHNT and CDR2 YENEEA. The CDR3 runs to 13 residues.